The clone carrying this TCR beta chain was seen more than once but under ten times. Antigen specificity is unknown. This record comes from a study of molecular identifiers for immune sequencing clone quantification. TCRdb passed the PCR reads through MiXCR, listing each CDR3 protein once. The profile covers 460,000 or so distinct CDR3 sequences, with about a quarter appearing a single time and 0.7% to 0.9% taken by the ten largest. The CDR3 length is 15 residues. Trimming removed 4 bases from V and 7 bases from J; junction bases left unmatched: 5. Per germline, CDR1 SGHDT and CDR2 YYEEEE. Whole-study results and caveats: Clones carrying above 20 RNA copies accounted for over 98% of effector molecules, under 1% in naive cells. Highly expanded clones may be undercounted when identical TCR molecules share barcodes.

The chain carries TRBV5-6 and TRBJ2-1, with 13 positions matching TRBD2. The specimen was naive CD8+ T cells from blood, with Jurkat cell RNA spiked in. Noted subset: FACS-sorted CD8+CD4-CCR7+CD45RA+ naive T cells. This clonotype originated in a human donor in good health. Some libraries in this study had Jurkat cell RNA spiked in. CDR3 region: CASSPRLAGGNEQFF. CDR3 coding DNA: TGTGCCAGCAGCCCACGACTAGCGGGAGGAAATGAGCAGTTCTTC.